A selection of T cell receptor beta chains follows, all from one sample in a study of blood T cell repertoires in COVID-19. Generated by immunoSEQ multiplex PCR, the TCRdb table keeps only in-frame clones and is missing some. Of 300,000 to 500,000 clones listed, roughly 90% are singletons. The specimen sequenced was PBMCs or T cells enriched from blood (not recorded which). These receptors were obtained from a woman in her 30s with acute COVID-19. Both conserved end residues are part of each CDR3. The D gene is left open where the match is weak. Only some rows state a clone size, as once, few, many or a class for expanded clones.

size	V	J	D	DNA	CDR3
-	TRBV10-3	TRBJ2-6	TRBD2	TGTGCCATCCTTAGCGGGGGGGCGTCCCCCGGGGCCAACGTCCTGACTTTC	CAILSGGASPGANVLTF
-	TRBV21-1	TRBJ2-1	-	TGTGCCAGAGCACTACAGGGGAATGAGCAGTTCTTC	CARALQGNEQFF
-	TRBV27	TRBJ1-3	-	TGTGCCAGCAGTTTTTCAGGGGCTCGAAACACCATATATTTT	CASSFSGARNTIYF
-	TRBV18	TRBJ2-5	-	TGTGCCAGCTCACCGTGGCAGTTCCAAGAGACCCAGTACTTC	CASSPWQFQETQYF
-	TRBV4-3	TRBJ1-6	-	TGCGCCAGCAGCCAGAACAGGGCTTCACCCCTCCACTTT	CASSQNRASPLHF
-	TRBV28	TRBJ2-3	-	TGTGCCAGCAGTCTTGACAGTCTACCTAGCACAGATACGCAGTATTTT	CASSLDSLPSTDTQYF
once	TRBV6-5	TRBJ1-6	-	TGTGCCAGCAATAATATGGGGGCCGGTGGTTCACCCCTCCACTTT	CASNNMGAGGSPLHF
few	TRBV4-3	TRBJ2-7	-	TGCGCCAGCAGCCAAGACGGCAGGGGAGACGAGCAGTACTTC	CASSQDGRGDEQYF
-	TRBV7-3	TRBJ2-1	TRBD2	TGTGCCAGCAGCTTAACCGGGACTATCTACAATGAGCAGTTCTTC	CASSLTGTIYNEQFF
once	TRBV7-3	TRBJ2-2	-	TGTGCCAGCAGCTTAGACAGACACACCGGGGAGCTGTTTTTT	CASSLDRHTGELFF
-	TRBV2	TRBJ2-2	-	TGTGCCAGCAGTCCCCTCGGGGGCGGGGAGCTGTTTTTT	CASSPLGGGELFF
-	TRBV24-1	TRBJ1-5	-	TGTGCCACCAGTGACCCCGACAAGCCCCAGCATTTT	CATSDPDKPQHF
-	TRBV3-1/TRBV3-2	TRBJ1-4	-	TGTGCCAGCAGCCAGAACTGGGCAAATGAAAAACTGTTTTTT	CASSQNWANEKLFF
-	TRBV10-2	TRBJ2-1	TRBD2	TGCGCCAGCAGTGAGTGGAGGGGAGGGGCAGAGGGCTACAATGAGCAGTTCTTC	CASSEWRGGAEGYNEQFF
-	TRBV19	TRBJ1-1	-	TGTGCCAGCAGAGGCGGGACCCCAAAGGGGAACACTGAAGCTTTCTTT	CASRGGTPKGNTEAFF
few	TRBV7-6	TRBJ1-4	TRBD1	TGTGCCAGCTCGGGACAGGAGAATGAAAAACTGTTTTTT	CASSGQENEKLFF
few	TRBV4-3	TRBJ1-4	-	TGCGCCAGCAGCCAAGATCCGTACGGGACTAATGAAAAACTGTTTTTT	CASSQDPYGTNEKLFF
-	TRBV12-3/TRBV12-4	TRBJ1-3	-	TGTGCCAGCAGACTTATCTCCGGCGGCACCATATATTTT	CASRLISGGTIYF
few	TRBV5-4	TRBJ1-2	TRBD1	TGTGCCAGCAGCTTGGAGCGGACAGGCAAGGTGGGGGGCTACACCTTC	CASSLERTGKVGGYTF
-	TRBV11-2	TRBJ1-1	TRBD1	TGTGCCAGCAGCTTTTCGGGACAGGGCAGGGGAGAAGCTTTCTTT	CASSFSGQGRGEAFF
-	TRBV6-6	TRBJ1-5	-	TGTGCCAGCGTCCCAGCGTTTGGGCAGCCCCAGCATTTT	CASVPAFGQPQHF
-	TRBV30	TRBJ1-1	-	TGTGCCTGGACGCAAGACAAGAACACTGAAGCTTTCTTT	CAWTQDKNTEAFF
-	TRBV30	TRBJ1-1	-	TGTGCCTGGAGAAGGACAGCCCTGAACACTGAAGCTTTCTTT	CAWRRTALNTEAFF
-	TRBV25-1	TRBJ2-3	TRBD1	TGTGCCAGCAGTGCAAGAGGACCGGGACAGGGATCAGGAGATACGCAGTATTTT	CASSARGPGQGSGDTQYF
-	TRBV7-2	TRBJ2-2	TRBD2	TGTGCCAGCAGCTTAAATCCGGCTAGCGGGTACTCGGAGCTGTTTTTT	CASSLNPASGYSELFF
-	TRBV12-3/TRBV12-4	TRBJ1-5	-	TGTGCCAGCAGTCTCCAGGGAGGTCAGCCCCAGCATTTT	CASSLQGGQPQHF
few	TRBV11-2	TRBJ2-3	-	TGTGCCAGCAGCTTAGGCAGTATTAACACAGATACGCAGTATTTT	CASSLGSINTDTQYF
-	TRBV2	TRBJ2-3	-	TGTGCCAGCAGCCTCGGACAGCTCTATATGGATACGCAGTATTTT	CASSLGQLYMDTQYF
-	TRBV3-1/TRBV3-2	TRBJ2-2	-	TGTGCCAGCAGCCAGCCAGGGGATCCCGGGGAGCTGTTTTTT	CASSQPGDPGELFF
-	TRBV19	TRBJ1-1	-	TGTGCCAGTAGTATAGGCCCGCTCAACAGAAACACTGAAGCTTTCTTT	CASSIGPLNRNTEAFF
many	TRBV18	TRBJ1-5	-	TGTGCCAGCTCACCAAATCGGAATCAGCCCCAGCATTTT	CASSPNRNQPQHF
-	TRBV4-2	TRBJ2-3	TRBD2	TGTGCCAGCAGCCAAGATGGAAGAGCAGCGGGGGGCCCCACAGATACGCAGTATTTT	CASSQDGRAAGGPTDTQYF
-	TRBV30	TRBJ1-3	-	TGTGCCTGGAGGACAGGTCACTCTGGAAACACCATATATTTT	CAWRTGHSGNTIYF
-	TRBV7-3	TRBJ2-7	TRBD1	TGTGCCAGCAGTCTAACAGGGGGCCCACAAGGCTACGAGCAGTACTTC	CASSLTGGPQGYEQYF
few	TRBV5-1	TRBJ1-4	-	TGCGCCAGCAGCTTCAGGCCGAATCCTAATGAAAAACTGTTTTTT	CASSFRPNPNEKLFF
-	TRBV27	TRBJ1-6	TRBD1	TGTGCCAGCAGTTTAGGGACAGGTGCCCGTAGCTCCTATAATTCACCCCTCCACTTT	CASSLGTGARSSYNSPLHF
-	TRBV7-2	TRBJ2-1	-	TGTGCCAGCAGCTTAGACCGCGGGGTCCACAATGAGCAGTTCTTC	CASSLDRGVHNEQFF
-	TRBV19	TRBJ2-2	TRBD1	TGTGCCAGTAGTCTACAGGGGACCGGGGAGCTGTTTTTT	CASSLQGTGELFF
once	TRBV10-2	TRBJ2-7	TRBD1	TGCGCCAGCAGTGAGTCGGGAGGACAGGGGGCGTACGAGCAGTACTTC	CASSESGGQGAYEQYF
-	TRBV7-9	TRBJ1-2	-	TGTGCCAGCAGCCCTTCGTCCTATGGCTACACCTTC	CASSPSSYGYTF
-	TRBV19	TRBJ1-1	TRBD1	TGTGCCAGTACCCTAGGACAGGGGGCCAACACTGAAGCTTTCTTT	CASTLGQGANTEAFF
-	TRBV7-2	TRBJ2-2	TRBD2	TGTGCCAGCAGATTTGGTAGCGGGGGGGCGCCCGGGGAGCTGTTTTTT	CASRFGSGGAPGELFF
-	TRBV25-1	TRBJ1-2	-	TGTGCCAGCAGTGAGGAGAGAGGTCGCGGCTACACCTTC	CASSEERGRGYTF
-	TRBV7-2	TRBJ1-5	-	TGTGCCAGCAGCCTCGACGGAGCCGGTCAGCCCCAGCATTTT	CASSLDGAGQPQHF
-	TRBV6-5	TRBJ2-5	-	TGTGCCAGCAGCAGGGGAACCCAAGAGACCCAGTACTTC	CASSRGTQETQYF